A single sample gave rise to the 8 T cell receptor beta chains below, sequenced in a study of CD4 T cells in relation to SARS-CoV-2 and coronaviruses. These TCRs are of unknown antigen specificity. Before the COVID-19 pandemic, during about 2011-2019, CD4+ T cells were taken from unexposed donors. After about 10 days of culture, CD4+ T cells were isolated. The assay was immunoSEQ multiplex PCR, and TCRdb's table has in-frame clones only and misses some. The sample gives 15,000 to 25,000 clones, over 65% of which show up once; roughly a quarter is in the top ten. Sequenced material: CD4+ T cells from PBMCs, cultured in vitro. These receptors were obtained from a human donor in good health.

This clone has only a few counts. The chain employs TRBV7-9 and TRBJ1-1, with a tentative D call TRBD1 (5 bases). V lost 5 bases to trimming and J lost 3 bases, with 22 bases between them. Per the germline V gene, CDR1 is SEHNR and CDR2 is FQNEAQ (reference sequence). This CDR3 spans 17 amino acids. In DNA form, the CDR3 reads TGTGCCAGCAGCCCCGGGGCGTCGGGGAAGGTTGACACTGAAGCTTTCTTT. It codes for CASSPGASGKVDTEAFF.

The CDR3 DNA follows: TGTGCCAGCAGTGACTTCACAGATACGCAGTATTTT. Encoded protein: CASSDFTDTQYF. The chain uses TRBV7-2 and TRBJ2-3; D gene unclear. CDR1 SGHTA and CDR2 FQGNSA come from the germline V gene. The V end was cut by 6 bases, the J end by 2 bases, with 6 bases between. The CDR3 length is 12 residues.

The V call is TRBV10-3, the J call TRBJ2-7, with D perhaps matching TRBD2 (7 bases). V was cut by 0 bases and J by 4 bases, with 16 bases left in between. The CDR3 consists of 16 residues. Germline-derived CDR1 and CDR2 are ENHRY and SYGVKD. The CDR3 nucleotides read TGTGCCATCAGTGAGTCGACTCGGGGGGCGCGGTACGAGCAGTACTTC. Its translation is CAISESTRGARYEQYF.

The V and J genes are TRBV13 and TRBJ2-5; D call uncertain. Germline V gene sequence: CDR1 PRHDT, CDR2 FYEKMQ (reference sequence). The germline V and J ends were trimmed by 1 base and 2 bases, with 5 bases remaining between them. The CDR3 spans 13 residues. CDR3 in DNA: TGTGCCAGCAGCTTAGATAGACAAGAGACCCAGTACTTC. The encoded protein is CASSLDRQETQYF.

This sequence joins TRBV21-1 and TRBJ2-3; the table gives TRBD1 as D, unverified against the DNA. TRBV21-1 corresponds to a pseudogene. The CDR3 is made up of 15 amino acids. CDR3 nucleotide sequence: TGTGCCAGCAGCGACAGACACCCTAGCACAGATACGCAGTATTTT. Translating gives CASSDRHPSTDTQYF.

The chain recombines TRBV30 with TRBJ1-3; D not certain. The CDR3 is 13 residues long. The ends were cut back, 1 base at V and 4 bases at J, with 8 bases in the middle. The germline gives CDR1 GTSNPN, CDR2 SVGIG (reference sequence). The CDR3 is CAWSARMGNTIYF. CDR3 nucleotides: TGTGCCTGGAGTGCCAGGATGGGAAACACCATATATTTT.

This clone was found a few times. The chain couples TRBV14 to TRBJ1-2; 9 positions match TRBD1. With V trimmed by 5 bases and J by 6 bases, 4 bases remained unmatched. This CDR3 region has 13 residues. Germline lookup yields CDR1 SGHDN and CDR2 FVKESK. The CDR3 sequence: CASSARTGDGYTF. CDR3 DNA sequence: TGTGCCAGCAGCGCCCGGACAGGGGATGGCTACACCTTC.

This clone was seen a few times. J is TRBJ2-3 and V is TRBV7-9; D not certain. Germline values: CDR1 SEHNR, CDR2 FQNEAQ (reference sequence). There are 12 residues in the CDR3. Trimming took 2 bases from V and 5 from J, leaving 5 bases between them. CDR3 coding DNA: TGTGCCAGCAGCTTAATTCAAGATACGCAGTATTTT. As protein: CASSLIQDTQYF.